The T cell receptor (beta chain) under discussion was sequenced for a study of human T cells and chemical hapten exposure. As for the study in general: Patients received weekly diphenylcyclopropenone doses to the scalp throughout the approximately 25-week study.

Under the authors' procedure: Samples had a median of around 88,000 TCRs, ranging about 20,000 to 700,000. Using its own MiXCR run on the RACE reads, TCRdb lists one record per CDR3 protein. TCRdb's processing, not the study's, gives the V and J calls here. This table holds 250,000 or so distinct CDR3 sequences, almost 8% found once. This CDR3 is 14 amino acids long. V dropped 2 bases and J dropped 4 bases, with 11 bases sitting between them. Germline lookup yields CDR1 SEHNR and CDR2 FQNEAQ (reference sequence). This clonotype was seen many times. Its antigen is not known. Sample time point: pre-sensitization, week 0. As for treatment: therapeutic diphenylcyclopropenone sensitization with weekly scalp DPC. General study points: The donor cohort had alopecia, so its immune response may not match that of healthy people. Patch test score was positively correlated with the counts of TCRs that had expanded at PT1.

This rearrangement joins TRBV7-9 to TRBJ1-1; tentative D call: TRBD1 (5 bases). This receptor was identified in a man aged 18 to 35 with alopecia areata. Some clones in this sample may be carry-over from other donors' samples. The sequences come from whole blood, collected in connection with sensitization to the hapten diphenylcyclopropenone (DPC). CDR3 sequence reads: CASSLYQDSTEAFF. Here the CDR3 DNA reads TGTGCCAGCAGCTTATACCAAGACAGCACTGAAGCTTTCTTT.